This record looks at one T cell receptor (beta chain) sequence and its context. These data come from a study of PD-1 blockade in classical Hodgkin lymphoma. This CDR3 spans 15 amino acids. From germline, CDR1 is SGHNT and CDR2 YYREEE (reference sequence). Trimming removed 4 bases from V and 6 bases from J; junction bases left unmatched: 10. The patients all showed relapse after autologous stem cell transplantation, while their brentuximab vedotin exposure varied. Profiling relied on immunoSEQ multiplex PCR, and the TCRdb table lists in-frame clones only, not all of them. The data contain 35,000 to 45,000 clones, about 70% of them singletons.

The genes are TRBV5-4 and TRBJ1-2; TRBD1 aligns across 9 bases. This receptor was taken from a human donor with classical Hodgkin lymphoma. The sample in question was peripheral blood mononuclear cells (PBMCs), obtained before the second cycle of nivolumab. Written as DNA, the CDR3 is TGTGCCAGCAGCACCCCTCGGACAGGGGCTCATGGCTACACCTTC. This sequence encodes CASSTPRTGAHGYTF.